The clone carrying this T cell receptor (beta chain) was seen many times. The target antigen is unknown. TCRdb's table, derived via immunoSEQ multiplex PCR, lists solely in-frame clones and lacks some. The sample contains around 39,000 clones, none of them singletons. This sample stems from a study of T cells after posttransplantation cyclophosphamide. This CDR3 has 18 amino acids. Germline CDR1 and CDR2: MGHRA and YSYEKL. The V gene end was trimmed by 1 base and the J gene end by 1 base; junction bases not matched to a gene: 7. The related graft donor's blood sample was taken on the day of bone marrow donation. Whole-study results and caveats: Donor CD8+ memory clones often dominated recipient blood repertoires at later times. Blood and skin or GI T cell repertoires showed limited TRB overlap.

Sequences were obtained from PBMCs. This rearrangement joins TRBV4-1 to TRBJ2-6, with 7 bases fitting TRBD1. The TCR comes from a girl aged 10-17 years in good health, CMV-negative, and a related stem cell transplant donor. CDR3 residues: CASSQVGTAQSGANVLTF. For the CDR3, the DNA is TGCGCCAGCAGCCAAGTGGGGACAGCGCAATCTGGGGCCAACGTCCTGACTTTC.